Listed here are 26 T cell receptor beta chains from one sample, sequenced in a study of blood T cells in healthy people across ages. PCR was performed a second time for roughly 7 to 11 cycles using a sample-barcoded 5' primer and a J-beta primer mix. TCRdb reanalysed the 5' RACE reads using MiXCR and keeps one entry per CDR3 protein. This table holds approximately 1.5 million distinct CDR3 sequences, less than 45% found once. Sequences were obtained from blood. All receptors come from a woman aged 18 to 35 in good health.

This chain joins TRBV29-1 and TRBJ2-7; no clear D gene. Near its end, the DNA agrees better with TRBJ2-5, so the J call may be wrong. There are 15 residues in the CDR3. The germline gives CDR1 SQVTM, CDR2 ANQGSEA. The CDR3 DNA reads TGCAGCGTTGGTGTTCTCGGCCCCCACTGGGAGACCCAGTACTTC. Encoded protein: CSVGVLGPHWETQYF.

The gene calls are TRBV18 and TRBJ2-5; D perhaps matches TRBD1 (5 bases). V was pared by 8 bases and J by 1 base, with 11 bases between. Germline V gene sequence: CDR1 KGHSH, CDR2 LQKENI. The length of the CDR3 is 13 residues. CDR3 residues: CASAQGLQETQYF. The DNA for the CDR3 is TGTGCCAGCGCTCAGGGCCTCCAAGAGACCCAGTACTTC.

This clonotype was counted only a few times. Here the CDR3 DNA reads TGTGCCAGCAGTTCCGGGACCTGGGGCGCAGATACGCAGTATTTT. It codes for CASSSGTWGADTQYF. The chain carries TRBV12-3 or TRBV12-4 and TRBJ2-3; TRBD1 or TRBD2 may be the D gene (5 bases each). The V and J ends lost 4 bases and 4 bases respectively, with 15 bases between them. The CDR3 extends over 15 amino acids.

In its sample, this clonotype was seen a few times. The chain employs TRBV2 and TRBJ2-7; D is ambiguous. CDR1 is SNHLY and CDR2 is FYNNEI in the germline V gene. The CDR3 contains 15 residues. V lost 3 bases to trimming and J lost 2 bases, with 14 bases between them. CDR3 DNA sequence: TGTGCCAGCAGTGATATGGCTAGTGTGACCTACGAGCAGTACTTC. It translates to CASSDMASVTYEQYF.

The chain has TRBV6-1 and TRBJ2-5; possible D gene TRBD2, 5 bases. Trimming left V 4 bases short and J 2 bases short, with 14 bases between. Germline loops: CDR1 MNHNS, CDR2 SASEGT. This CDR3 contains 15 residues. CDR3 sequence (DNA): TGTGCCAGCAGTGCGTGGAGAACTAGTCAAGAGACCCAGTACTTC. Amino acids: CASSAWRTSQETQYF.

The chain recombines TRBV18 with TRBJ2-5, with unresolved D. Germline V gene sequence: CDR1 KGHSH, CDR2 LQKENI. The V gene lost 0 bases and the J gene lost 1 base, with 6 bases spanning the gap. The CDR3 has 14 residues. The CDR3 loop is CASSPPAGQETQYF. For the CDR3, the DNA is TGTGCCAGCTCACCACCGGCAGGCCAAGAGACCCAGTACTTC.

This clonotype was seen a few times. The chain has TRBV9 and TRBJ2-1; D unclear. The assigned J gene may be wrong: the sequence end matches TRBJ2-7 better. Germline CDR1 SGDLS, CDR2 YYNGEE. This CDR3 contains 13 residues. This chain's CDR3 is CASSASSYNEQYF. CDR3 nucleotides: TGTGCCAGCAGCGCCTCTTCCTACAATGAGCAGTACTTC.

This sequence joins TRBV15 and TRBJ1-5; D ambiguous. V lost 0 bases and J lost 5, with 8 bases in between. The CDR3 length is 14 residues. CDR1 is LNHNV and CDR2 is YYDKDF in the germline V gene (reference sequence). CDR3 sequence: CATSRDVGDQPQHF. The CDR3 bases are TGTGCCACCAGCAGAGACGTTGGGGATCAGCCCCAGCATTTT. Using reference TRBV15 and TRBJ1-5 for the parts outside the CDR3, the full variable domain is DAMVIQNPRYQVTQFGKPVTLSCSQTLNHNVMYWYQQKSSQAPKLLFHYYDKDFNNEADTPDNFQSRRPNTSFCFLDIRSPGLGDTAMYLCATSRDVGDQPQHFGDGTRLSIL.

About this clonotype: The junction differs from germline at one of its ends, possibly a read error. The chain recombines TRBV20-1 with TRBJ1-6, with D unclear. Germline lookup yields CDR1 DFQATT and CDR2 SNEGSKA (reference sequence). CDR3 length: 16 residues. In DNA, the CDR3 is TGTAGTGCTAGAGCCAGGACTGAGGCCGGAGATTCACCCCTCCACTTT. Translated, it gives CSARARTEAGDSPLHF.

This clonotype was detected once. This chain connects TRBV28 to TRBJ2-7; a possible D gene is TRBD1 (6 bases). Germline assignment: CDR1 MDHEN and CDR2 SYDVKM. Deletions cut 5 bases from V and 3 bases from J, with 26 bases between. This CDR3 region has 18 residues. CDR3 protein: CASSPSRGHQLFSYEQYF. The CDR3, as DNA: TGTGCCAGCAGTCCCTCACGGGGACACCAACTATTCAGCTACGAGCAGTACTTC.

The CDR3, as DNA: TGCAGTGCTACGACAGGAGATTTTTCCTACAATGAGCAGTACTTC. It is translated as CSATTGDFSYNEQYF. The rearrangement joins TRBV20-1 to TRBJ2-7; D perhaps matches TRBD1 (6 bases). The length of the CDR3 is 15 residues. V dropped 4 bases and J dropped 7 bases, with 23 bases sitting between them. CDR1 and CDR2 (germline): DFQATT, SNEGSKA (reference sequence).

This clonotype appeared a single time. The junction and the germline gene differ at one end; a read error may be behind it. The chain joins TRBV7-7 to TRBJ2-1; TRBD2 matches at 11 bases. The germline gives CDR1 SSHAT, CDR2 FNYEAQ (reference sequence). This CDR3 comprises 14 residues. This chain's CDR3 is CASSDSGGADEQFF. In DNA form, the CDR3 reads TGTGCTAGCAGCGATAGCGGGGGGGCCGATGAGCAGTTCTTC. Using reference TRBV7-7 and TRBJ2-1 for the parts outside the CDR3, the full variable domain is GAGVSQSPRYKVTKRGQDVTLRCDPISSHATLYWYQQALGQGPEFLTYFNYEAQPDKSGLPSDRFSAERPEGSISTLTIQRTEQRDSAMYRCASSDSGGADEQFFGPGTRLTVL.

This chain connects TRBV9 to TRBJ2-3; D gene ambiguous. V was clipped by 3 bases and J by 6 bases, with 8 bases between them. The CDR3 loop spans 12 amino acids. CDR1 SGDLS and CDR2 YYNGEE come from the germline V gene. The CDR3 coding sequence is TGTGCCAGCAGCGAGACTCTTGATACGCAGTATTTT. Protein sequence: CASSETLDTQYF.

The rearrangement joins TRBV29-1 to TRBJ2-3, with D tentatively TRBD2 (5 bases). The CDR3 sequence is 14 residues long. The ends were cut back, 4 bases at V and 6 bases at J, with 17 bases in the middle. In germline, CDR1 is SQVTM, CDR2 ANQGSEA. The CDR3 nucleotides are TGCAGCGTTGGTAGAGTGGCGGGTCGGGATACGCAGTATTTT. Amino acid sequence: CSVGRVAGRDTQYF.

In this sample, this clonotype turned up many times. CDR3 sequence reads: CASSLSQGNYNEQFF. As DNA, the CDR3 is TGCGCCAGCAGCTTGTCGCAGGGCAATTACAATGAGCAGTTCTTC. V and J are TRBV5-1 and TRBJ2-1, with a weak D call TRBD1 (5 bases). The CDR3 totals 15 residues. Germline V lookup: CDR1 SGHRS, CDR2 YFSETQ. Trimming removed 1 base at V and 4 bases at J, with 12 bases between.

This clonotype occurred a few times. This chain connects TRBV7-9 to TRBJ2-1, with D maybe TRBD2 (5 bases). The CDR3 loop spans 12 amino acids. V was trimmed by 6 bases and J by 10 bases, leaving 13 bases between them. Germline-derived CDR1 and CDR2 are SEHNR and FQNEAQ (reference sequence). The CDR3 coding sequence is TGTGCCAGCAGACCAGAGGGCCACGAGCAGTTCTTC. It is translated as CASRPEGHEQFF.

This clonotype was recorded once. The CDR3 loop is CASNATGAYNEQYF. The CDR3 DNA sequence: TGTGCCAGCAACGCGACAGGAGCGTACAATGAGCAGTACTTC. The chain uses TRBV21-1 and TRBJ2-5; the table's D gene call, TRBD1, was not cross checked with the DNA. TRBV21-1 is an annotated pseudogene. The CDR3 runs to 14 residues.

The J gene is TRBJ2-1, the V gene TRBV27; D unresolved. Germline V gene lookup returns CDR1 MNHEY and CDR2 SMNVEV (reference sequence). V lost 2 bases and J lost 0, with 11 bases in between. This CDR3 is 16 amino acids long. The CDR3 coding sequence is TGTGCCAGCAGTTTAGACGGATTGAGCTCCTACAATGAGCAGTTCTTC. This gives the protein CASSLDGLSSYNEQFF.

This clonotype was seen a handful of times. V is TRBV5-1 and J is TRBJ1-1, with a weak D call TRBD1 (5 bases). The CDR3 has 13 residues. Germline loops: CDR1 SGHRS, CDR2 YFSETQ. Trimming left V 2 bases short and J 3 bases short, with 8 bases between. The CDR3 spells CASSLKTDTEAFF. The CDR3 coding sequence is TGCGCCAGCAGCTTAAAGACAGACACTGAAGCTTTCTTT.

This clonotype has only a few counts. This chain links TRBV27 with TRBJ2-1, with D possibly being TRBD1 (6 bases). V was trimmed by 3 bases and J by 9 bases, leaving 24 bases between them. Germline V gene data show CDR1 as MNHEY and CDR2 as SMNVEV (reference sequence). There are 17 residues in the CDR3. The CDR3 region has the DNA TGTGCCAGCAGTTTTTACTCTACCCCACGGGACACCCCTGAGCAGTTCTTC. This translates into CASSFYSTPRDTPEQFF.

The genes are TRBV6-2 or TRBV6-3 and TRBJ2-5; a weak D match, TRBD2 (5 bases). V lost 6 bases and J lost 11, with 19 bases in between. From germline, CDR1 is MNHEY and CDR2 SVGEGT. This CDR3 has 13 amino acids. Here the CDR3 DNA reads TGTGCCAGCAGCAAGCGGCGGGTTGATGAGCAGTACTTC. As protein: CASSKRRVDEQYF.

The gene calls are TRBV29-1 and TRBJ1-2; D possibly corresponds to TRBD1 (6 bases). Germline values: CDR1 SQVTM, CDR2 ANQGSEA. V gave up 1 base and J gave up 2 bases, with 14 bases separating them. The CDR3 consists of 15 residues. CDR3: CSVEGSRGQNYGYTF. The CDR3 DNA follows: TGCAGCGTTGAAGGTTCGCGCGGACAGAACTATGGCTACACCTTC.

The V gene is TRBV9, the J gene TRBJ1-1, with 7 bases matching TRBD1. Trimming at V came to 4 bases and at J to 6 bases, leaving 6 bases not matched to a gene. The CDR3 sequence is 13 residues long. Per germline, CDR1 SGDLS and CDR2 YYNGEE. The CDR3 DNA sequence: TGTGCCAGCAGCTACCGACAGGGCGCTGAAGCTTTCTTT. Protein product: CASSYRQGAEAFF.

This chain connects TRBV20-1 to TRBJ2-1, with TRBD2 matching 10 bases. V dropped 6 bases and J dropped 4; count of bases not matched to a gene: 6. Germline V gene data show CDR1 as DFQATT and CDR2 as SNEGSKA (reference sequence). The CDR3 contains 14 residues. CDR3 DNA: TGCAGTGCAACAGCGGGAGGGGGGTACAATGAGCAGTTCTTC. Protein: CSATAGGGYNEQFF.

There are a few counts of this clonotype. V usage is TRBV20-1 and J usage is TRBJ2-7; 12 bases agree with TRBD2. The germline CDR1 and CDR2 sequences are DFQATT and SNEGSKA (reference sequence). This CDR3 is built from 12 residues. V lost 3 bases, J lost 7 bases, and 1 base stayed unmatched. The CDR3, as DNA: TGCAGTGCTAGGGGGACTAGCGGGGAGCAGTACTTC. It specifies CSARGTSGEQYF.

The CDR3 sequence is CASSRPRSPHYEQYF. CDR3 bases: TGTGCCAGCAGTCGCCCCAGGTCCCCCCACTACGAGCAGTACTTC. The gene calls are TRBV6-5 and TRBJ2-7, with D uncertain. Germline CDR1 MNHEY, CDR2 SVGAGI. CDR3 length: 15 amino acids. Between the trimmed V and J ends, which lost 5 bases and 3 bases, there was a span of 17 bases.